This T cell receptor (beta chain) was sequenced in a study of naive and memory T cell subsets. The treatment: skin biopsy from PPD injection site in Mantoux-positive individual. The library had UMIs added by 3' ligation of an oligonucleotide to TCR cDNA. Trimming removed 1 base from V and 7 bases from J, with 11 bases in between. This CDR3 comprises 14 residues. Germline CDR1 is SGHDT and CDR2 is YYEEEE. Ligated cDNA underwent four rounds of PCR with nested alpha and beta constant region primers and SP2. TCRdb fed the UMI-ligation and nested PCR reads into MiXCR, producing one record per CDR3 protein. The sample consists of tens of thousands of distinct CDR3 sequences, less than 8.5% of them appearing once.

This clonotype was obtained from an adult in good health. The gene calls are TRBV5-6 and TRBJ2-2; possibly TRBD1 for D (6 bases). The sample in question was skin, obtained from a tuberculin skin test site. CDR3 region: CASSLLRGNGELFF. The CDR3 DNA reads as TGTGCCAGCAGCTTGTTGAGGGGGAACGGGGAGCTGTTTTTT.